Listed here are 27 T cell receptor beta chains from one sample, sequenced in a study of blood T cell repertoires in COVID-19. Libraries were prepared by immunoSEQ multiplex PCR; TCRdb keeps only in-frame clonotypes and omits some of them. The table lists roughly 100,000 clones, just under 85% of them singletons, with approximately 3.3% in the top ten. Material for sequencing was peripheral blood. The origin of the receptors is a woman of 80 years or more with active or convalescent COVID-19.

This sequence joins TRBV3-1 (or the pseudogene TRBV3-2) and TRBJ2-7; D possibly corresponds to TRBD2 (7 bases). Germline V CDR1 and CDR2: LGHDT, YNNKEL (reference sequence). The CDR3 is made up of 18 amino acids. Trimming pared 1 base from V and 4 bases from J, leaving 23 bases between. CDR3 nucleotide sequence: TGTGCCAGCAGCCAAGCACTACCTTGGGGGGGGCGTACGTACGAGCAGTACTTC. Amino acids: CASSQALPWGGRTYEQYF.

This clone was recorded a few times. In DNA form, the CDR3 reads TGTGCCAGTAGTACATTTCGTACGGGCAATCAGCCCCAGCATTTT. Translation gives CASSTFRTGNQPQHF. The V gene is TRBV19, the J gene TRBJ1-5; D remains unclear. Germline-derived CDR1 and CDR2 are LNHDA and SQIVND (reference sequence). V was cut by 4 bases and J by 2 bases, with 12 bases left in between. The CDR3 is made up of 15 amino acids. The full variable domain, with the rest looked up from reference TRBV19 and TRBJ1-5, is DGGITQSPKYLFRKEGQNVTLSCEQNLNHDAMYWYRQDPGQGLRLIYYSQIVNDFQKGDIAEGYSVSREKKESFPLTVTSAQKNPTAFYLCASSTFRTGNQPQHFGDGTRLSIL.

The J gene is TRBJ1-6, the V gene TRBV9, with 8 positions matching TRBD1. In germline, CDR1 is SGDLS, CDR2 YYNGEE. After removal of 4 bases from V and 1 base from J, the junction contained 4 bases not matched to a gene. The CDR3 has 16 residues. CDR3: CASSPQGASYNSPLHF. CDR3 DNA: TGTGCCAGCAGCCCCCAGGGGGCATCCTATAATTCACCCCTCCACTTT.

The J gene is TRBJ1-1, the V gene TRBV18; D is perhaps TRBD1 (6 bases). Looked up from germline, CDR1 is KGHSH and CDR2 is LQKENI. The germline V and J ends were trimmed by 4 bases and 3 bases, with 9 bases remaining between them. The CDR3 spans 13 residues. The DNA for the CDR3 is TGTGCCAGCTCACTTACAGGGTACACTGAAGCTTTCTTT. Translating it yields CASSLTGYTEAFF.

The V and J genes are TRBV29-1 and TRBJ1-6; TRBD1 agrees at 12 bases. Germline trimming cut 8 bases from V and 8 bases from J; bases unmatched to any gene: 10. The CDR3 is made up of 15 amino acids. CDR1 is SQVTM and CDR2 is ANQGSEA in the germline V gene. CDR3 nucleotide sequence: TGCAGCATCAGAACCGGGACAGGGGGCGATTCACCCCTCCACTTT. Protein sequence: CSIRTGTGGDSPLHF.

This chain connects TRBV7-9 to TRBJ1-2, with D possibly matching TRBD1 (6 bases). Germline lookup yields CDR1 SEHNR and CDR2 FQNEAQ (reference sequence). V was clipped by 0 bases and J by 4 bases, with 12 bases between them. The CDR3 contains 15 residues. The CDR3 loop is CASSLAEGGFYGYTF. CDR3 DNA sequence: TGTGCCAGCAGCTTAGCGGAAGGGGGATTCTATGGCTACACCTTC.

This sequence joins TRBV19 and TRBJ2-1, with a weak D call TRBD2 (7 bases). Trimming cost V 8 bases and J 7 bases, with 18 bases left between them. This CDR3 region has 14 residues. Per germline, CDR1 LNHDA and CDR2 SQIVND (reference sequence). As DNA, the CDR3 is TGTGCCAGTGTCGGCGGGGGCTCTTGGAATGAGCAGTTCTTC. This encodes CASVGGGSWNEQFF.

The rearrangement joins TRBV13 to TRBJ1-4, with 12 bases fitting TRBD1. V was clipped by 6 bases and J by 1 base; unmatched bases: 12. CDR3 length equals 19 residues. Germline V lookup: CDR1 PRHDT, CDR2 FYEKMQ (reference sequence). The CDR3 here is CASSFRSGTGGRTNEKLFF. In nucleotides, the CDR3 is TGTGCCAGCAGTTTCCGATCCGGGACAGGGGGCAGAACTAATGAAAAACTGTTTTTT.

This clone appeared a single time. CDR3 coding DNA: TGTGCCAGCAGTTTATATCCTCCAGGGGGCACCGGGCTCCAAAACCAAGAGACCCAGTACTTC. It is translated as CASSLYPPGGTGLQNQETQYF. This chain uses TRBV27 with TRBJ2-5; 8 bases are shared with TRBD1. CDR3 length: 21 residues. The trim removed 1 base at V and 0 bases at J, leaving 19 bases unmatched. Germline V gene sequence: CDR1 MNHEY, CDR2 SMNVEV (reference sequence).

This rearrangement joins TRBV19 to TRBJ1-4; no definite D call. CDR3 length equals 12 residues. V was clipped by 7 bases and J by 8 bases, with 11 bases between them. The germline V gene has CDR1 LNHDA and CDR2 SQIVND (reference sequence). CDR3: CASTEVGEKLFF. In DNA, the CDR3 is TGTGCCAGTACCGAGGTCGGGGAAAAACTGTTTTTT.

Notes on this clone: The sample carries other DNA sequences with the same CDR3. The chain uses TRBV2 and TRBJ2-6, with D possibly TRBD2 on 6 matching bases. The CDR3 loop spans 18 amino acids. V was clipped by 6 bases and J by 0 bases, with 18 bases between them. Germline V CDR1 and CDR2: SNHLY, FYNNEI. This CDR3 reads CASRAGTGVSSGANVLTF. The CDR3 nucleotides read TGTGCCAGCAGGGCCGGGACGGGAGTCAGCTCTGGGGCCAACGTCCTGACTTTC.

This chain joins TRBV6-5 and TRBJ1-1, with TRBD1 identical over 9 bases. Trimming at V came to 0 bases and at J to 5 bases, leaving 4 bases not matched to a gene. Germline assignment: CDR1 MNHEY and CDR2 SVGAGI. This CDR3 is 15 amino acids long. The CDR3 DNA is TGTGCCAGCAGTTACTCGGGGACAGGGAGTACTGAAGCTTTCTTT. Translated: CASSYSGTGSTEAFF.

As for this clone: The same CDR3 is also encoded by other DNA sequences in this sample. The V and J genes are TRBV7-8 and TRBJ1-5, with D possibly TRBD1 on 6 matching bases. Looked up from germline, CDR1 is SGHVS and CDR2 is FQNEAQ. Trimming took off 1 base at V and 3 bases at J, with 10 bases between the two ends. The CDR3 contains 15 residues. The CDR3 region has the DNA TGTGCCAGCAGCTTAGGCCAGGGGTTCAATCAGCCCCAGCATTTT. Its protein product is CASSLGQGFNQPQHF.

This clone was counted only a few times. This chain uses TRBV29-1 with TRBJ2-1; 9 positions match TRBD2. The V segment lost 5 bases and the J segment 12 bases; nucleotides outside the gene matches: 8. CDR1 is SQVTM and CDR2 is ANQGSEA in the germline V gene. The CDR3 contains 12 residues. The CDR3 bases are TGCAGCGTTCCCAATATTAGCGGGGGGCAGTTCTTC. Translating it yields CSVPNISGGQFF.

The gene calls are TRBV28 and TRBJ2-2; D call uncertain. Trimming cost V 10 bases and J 5 bases, with 8 bases left between them. Germline CDR1 and CDR2: MDHEN and SYDVKM. The CDR3 length is 11 residues. The CDR3 sequence is CATLLTGELFF. The CDR3 nucleotides are TGTGCCACCCTCTTAACCGGGGAGCTGTTTTTT. Full variable domain (outside the CDR3, taken from reference TRBV28 and TRBJ2-2): DVKVTQSSRYLVKRTGEKVFLECVQDMDHENMFWYRQDPGLGLRLIYFSYDVKMKEKGDIPEGYSVSREKKERFSLILESASTNQTSMYLCATLLTGELFFGEGSRLTVL.

The rearrangement uses TRBV5-1 and TRBJ2-7; unclear D gene. Trimming took 1 base from V and 6 from J, leaving 5 bases between them. Germline V gene sequence: CDR1 SGHRS, CDR2 YFSETQ. The CDR3 consists of 11 residues. The CDR3 spells CASSLSGEQYF. In DNA form, the CDR3 reads TGCGCCAGCAGCTTGTCGGGCGAGCAGTACTTC.

The chain carries TRBV19 and TRBJ2-5, with D unresolved. The CDR3 spans 14 residues. V was shortened by 10 bases and J by 2 bases, with 17 bases between the two germline ends. Germline V gene sequence: CDR1 LNHDA, CDR2 SQIVND (reference sequence). The CDR3 region has the DNA TGTGCCAAGTGGGCAAAAAGGATACAAGAGACCCAGTACTTC. It encodes CAKWAKRIQETQYF. Looking up the rest from reference TRBV19 and TRBJ2-5 gives the full variable domain: DGGITQSPKYLFRKEGQNVTLSCEQNLNHDAMYWYRQDPGQGLRLIYYSQIVNDFQKGDIAEGYSVSREKKESFPLTVTSAQKNPTAFYLCAKWAKRIQETQYFGPGTRLLVL.

This clone was observed a handful of times. The chain has TRBV27 and TRBJ1-4, with D perhaps matching TRBD1 (6 bases). The V gene's germline CDR1 is MNHEY and CDR2 SMNVEV (reference sequence). Trimming took off 5 bases at V and 3 bases at J, with 13 bases between the two ends. The CDR3 runs 15 residues. This CDR3 is CASSPAGASNEKLFF. CDR3 coding DNA: TGTGCCAGCAGTCCAGCGGGGGCGTCTAATGAAAAACTGTTTTTT. The whole variable domain, remainder taken from reference TRBV27 and TRBJ1-4, is EAQVTQNPRYLITVTGKKLTVTCSQNMNHEYMSWYRQDPGLGLRQIYYSMNVEVTDKGDVPEGYKVSRKEKRNFPLILESPSPNQTSLYFCASSPAGASNEKLFFGSGTQLSVL.

V gene TRBV2 combines with J gene TRBJ1-2; the D is unclear. The CDR3 has 12 residues. The germline CDR1 and CDR2 sequences are SNHLY and FYNNEI. Trimming took off 1 base at V and 4 bases at J, with 4 bases between the two ends. CDR3 region: CASSEVGYGYTF. The CDR3 coding sequence is TGTGCCAGCAGTGAAGTCGGCTATGGCTACACCTTC.

This clone occurred a few times. The V call is TRBV11-3, the J call TRBJ2-2; D is perhaps TRBD2 (5 bases). Trimming pared 8 bases from V and 3 bases from J, leaving 13 bases between. Germline CDR1 is SGHNT and CDR2 is YENEEA. This CDR3 region has 14 residues. The CDR3 DNA is TGTGCCAGCGGCCATGGACTGCACACCGGGGAGCTGTTTTTT. Translation: CASGHGLHTGELFF. The complete variable domain, with remaining parts taken from reference TRBV11-3 and TRBJ2-2, reads EAGVVQSPRYKIIEKKQPVAFWCNPISGHNTLYWYLQNLGQGPELLIRYENEEAVDDSQLPKDRFSAERLKGVDSTLKIQPAELGDSAVYLCASGHGLHTGELFFGEGSRLTVL.

The CDR3 DNA reads TGTGCCAGCTCACCGTACCTAAGACAGGGGATTAACACTGAAGCTTTCTTT. Residues: CASSPYLRQGINTEAFF. The chain links TRBV18 to TRBJ1-1; 8 nucleotides agree with TRBD1. The CDR3 totals 17 residues. Germline trimming cut 3 bases from V and 2 bases from J; bases unmatched to any gene: 11. The germline CDR1 and CDR2 sequences are KGHSH and LQKENI.

V and J are TRBV6-2 or TRBV6-3 and TRBJ1-4; TRBD1 matches at 8 bases. Looked up from germline, CDR1 is MNHEY and CDR2 is SVGEGT. The J segment lost 4 bases and the V segment lost 6 bases, leaving 13 bases of the junction unmatched. This CDR3 has 17 amino acids. This CDR3 reads CASSPGTGNLYNEKLFF. The CDR3 DNA reads as TGTGCCAGCAGCCCCGGGACAGGCAACCTCTATAATGAAAAACTGTTTTTT.

The chain couples TRBV19 to TRBJ1-3; D remains ambiguous. This CDR3 region has 16 residues. The V gene lost 2 bases and the J gene lost 0 bases, with 11 bases spanning the gap. The V gene's germline CDR1 is LNHDA and CDR2 SQIVND (reference sequence). The CDR3 DNA follows: TGTGCCAGTAGTATACGGTCCGCTAGCTCTGGAAACACCATATATTTT. Its translation: CASSIRSASSGNTIYF. Full variable domain (missing parts from reference TRBV19 and TRBJ1-3): DGGITQSPKYLFRKEGQNVTLSCEQNLNHDAMYWYRQDPGQGLRLIYYSQIVNDFQKGDIAEGYSVSREKKESFPLTVTSAQKNPTAFYLCASSIRSASSGNTIYFGEGSWLTVV.

There are a few counts of this clone. This chain joins TRBV2 and TRBJ1-6, with a tentative D call TRBD1 (5 bases). The CDR3 extends over 14 amino acids. The V end lost 2 bases, the J end lost 3 bases, and 5 bases lay between the germline ends. Germline V CDR1 and CDR2: SNHLY, FYNNEI. In nucleotides, the CDR3 is TGTGCCAGCAGTGAAAGGGGCTATAATTCACCCCTCCACTTT. This encodes CASSERGYNSPLHF. Filled out from reference TRBV2 and TRBJ1-6, the complete variable domain reads EPEVTQTPSHQVTQMGQEVILRCVPISNHLYFYWYRQILGQKVEFLVSFYNNEISEKSEIFDDQFSVERPDGSNFTLKIRSTKLEDSAMYFCASSERGYNSPLHFGNGTRLTVT.

The CDR3 sequence: CASSPTGSGTEAFF. DNA for the CDR3: TGTGCCAGCAGCCCGACAGGGAGTGGGACTGAAGCTTTCTTT. The gene calls are TRBV7-2 and TRBJ1-1; 7 bases fit TRBD1. V shed 5 bases and J 5 bases; nucleotides not matched to a gene: 8. This CDR3 has 14 amino acids. Germline V gene sequence: CDR1 SGHTA, CDR2 FQGNSA.

This clone was seen a handful of times. The chain links TRBV7-3 to TRBJ2-5; 9 positions agree with TRBD1. Per germline, CDR1 SGHTA and CDR2 FQGTGA. After removal of 2 bases from V and 5 bases from J, the junction contained 3 bases not matched to a gene. The CDR3 is 14 residues long. Here the CDR3 DNA reads TGTGCCAGCAGCTTAGGGACAGGGAGTGAGACCCAGTACTTC. This encodes CASSLGTGSETQYF.

The chain has TRBV4-1 and TRBJ2-7; D is possibly TRBD2 (5 bases). In germline, CDR1 is MGHRA, CDR2 YSYEKL. V lost 2 bases and J 2 bases, leaving 13 bases between the germline ends. The CDR3 has 15 residues. CDR3 sequence (DNA): TGCGCCAGCAGCCAAAGCTCCGGGAATGCCTACGAGCAGTACTTC. Amino acids: CASSQSSGNAYEQYF.